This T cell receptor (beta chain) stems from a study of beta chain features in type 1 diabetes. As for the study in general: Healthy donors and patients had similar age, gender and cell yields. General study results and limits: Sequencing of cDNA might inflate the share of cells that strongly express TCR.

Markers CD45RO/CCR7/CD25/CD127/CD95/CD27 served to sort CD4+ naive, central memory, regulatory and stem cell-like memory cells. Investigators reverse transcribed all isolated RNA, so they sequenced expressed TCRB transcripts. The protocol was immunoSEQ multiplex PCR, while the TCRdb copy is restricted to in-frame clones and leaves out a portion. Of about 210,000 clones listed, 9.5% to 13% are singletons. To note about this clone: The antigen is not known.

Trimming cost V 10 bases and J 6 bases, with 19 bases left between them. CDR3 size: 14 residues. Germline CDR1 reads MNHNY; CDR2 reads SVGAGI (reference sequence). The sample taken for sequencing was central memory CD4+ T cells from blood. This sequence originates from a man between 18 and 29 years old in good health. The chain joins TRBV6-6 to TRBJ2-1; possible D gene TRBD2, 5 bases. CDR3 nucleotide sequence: TGTGCCACGACGCCACAGCGTGAGGGCAATGAGCAGTTCTTC. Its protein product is CATTPQREGNEQFF.